Listed here are 30 T cell receptor beta chains from one sample, sequenced in a study of T cell repertoires in cytomegalovirus infection. Their antigen targets remain unknown. TCRdb called the reads again in MiXCR, with one record for every CDR3 protein. The sample has some 480,000 distinct CDR3 sequences; 33% are singletons. This sample comprised cultured PBMCs, obtained from culture after CMV antigen stimulation. The receptor source for this set is a human donor in good health (CMV status not recorded). Some clones in this sample may be carry-over from other donors' samples.

A few counts support this clonotype. The rearrangement uses TRBV6-2 or TRBV6-3 and TRBJ2-3; 10 bases match TRBD1. In germline, CDR1 is MNHEY, CDR2 SVGEGT. V trimming: 3 bases; J trimming: 6 bases; junction bases outside the gene matches: 15. The CDR3 length is 18 residues. CDR3 DNA: TGTGCCAGCAGTTATACGATCGTTCCGGGACAGGGGTTGGATACGCAGTATTTT. It specifies CASSYTIVPGQGLDTQYF.

V usage is TRBV6-6 and J usage is TRBJ2-7; D possibly corresponds to TRBD2 (6 bases). The CDR3 runs 15 residues. Trimming cost V 2 bases and J 5 bases, with 16 bases left between them. The germline CDR1 and CDR2 sequences are MNHNY and SVGAGI (reference sequence). The CDR3: CASSYGAGISHEQYV. The DNA for the CDR3 is TGTGCCAGCAGTTACGGGGCGGGGATATCCCACGAGCAGTACGTC.

This rearrangement joins TRBV20-1 to TRBJ1-1; unclear D gene. The CDR3 is 13 residues long. Trimming cost V 6 bases and J 0 bases, with 11 bases left between them. Germline CDR1 and CDR2: DFQATT and SNEGSKA (reference sequence). The CDR3 sequence is CSANRGMNTEAFF. The CDR3 nucleotides are TGCAGTGCGAACCGAGGGATGAACACTGAAGCTTTCTTT.

In this sample, this clonotype turned up a few times. This rearrangement joins TRBV7-6 to TRBJ2-5; D gene uncertain. This CDR3 is 13 amino acids long. The ends were cut back, 3 bases at V and 5 bases at J, with 10 bases in the middle. Germline values: CDR1 SGHVS, CDR2 FNYEAQ. CDR3 in amino acids: CASSLGMSETQYF. The CDR3 DNA is TGTGCCAGCAGCTTGGGGATGTCGGAGACCCAGTACTTC.

The chain couples TRBV6-2 or TRBV6-3 to TRBJ1-1, with TRBD1 identical over 8 bases. The germline CDR1 and CDR2 sequences are MNHEY and SVGEGT. After removal of 6 bases from V and 3 bases from J, the junction contained 6 bases not matched to a gene. There are 14 residues in the CDR3. The CDR3 loop is CASRPPGGYTEAFF. CDR3 coding DNA: TGTGCCAGCAGGCCCCCAGGGGGCTACACTGAAGCTTTCTTT.

Many counts were recorded for this clonotype. The chain employs TRBV4-1 and TRBJ1-1; 8 bases match TRBD1. CDR1 is MGHRA, CDR2 YSYEKL, per germline. Trimming took 1 base from V and 5 from J; bases not matched to a gene: 9. The CDR3 is 16 residues long. The CDR3 sequence: CASSQVFGQGDTEAFF. CDR3 nucleotide sequence: TGCGCCAGCAGCCAAGTTTTTGGACAGGGAGATACTGAAGCTTTCTTT.

This clonotype has at least ten counts. The V gene is TRBV11-2, the J gene TRBJ2-5; TRBD2 might be the D (6 bases). This CDR3 is built from 14 residues. Germline V gene data show CDR1 as SGHAT and CDR2 as FQNNGV. Trimming removed 4 bases at V and 1 base at J, with 10 bases between. The CDR3 region has the DNA TGTGCCAGCAGCTCCAGCGGGCGCCAAGAGACCCAGTACTTC. The encoded protein is CASSSSGRQETQYF.

This clonotype was observed a handful of times. The J gene is TRBJ2-1, the V gene TRBV6-2 or TRBV6-3; 9 nucleotides align to TRBD2. J gave up 5 bases and V 7 bases, and 3 bases lay outside the gene matches. The CDR3 extends over 13 amino acids. Germline assignment: CDR1 MNHEY and CDR2 SVGEGT. The CDR3 sequence is CASISSGDNEQFF. CDR3 nucleotide sequence: TGTGCCAGCATATCTAGCGGGGACAATGAGCAGTTCTTC.

This clonotype was detected ten times or more. The chain couples TRBV7-8 to TRBJ1-1; no definite D call. The CDR3 length is 13 residues. Germline V gene lookup returns CDR1 SGHVS and CDR2 FQNEAQ. V lost 2 bases, J lost 7 bases, and 11 bases lay in between. The CDR3 sequence: CASSLFPELEAFF. The CDR3, as DNA: TGTGCCAGCAGCTTATTCCCCGAACTTGAAGCTTTCTTT. The whole variable domain, filled in from reference TRBV7-8 and TRBJ1-1, reads GAGVSQSPRYKVAKRGQDVALRCDPISGHVSLFWYQQALGQGPEFLTYFQNEAQLDKSGLPSDRFFAERPEGSVSTLKIQRTQQEDSAVYLCASSLFPELEAFFGQGTRLTVV.

V and J are TRBV7-8 and TRBJ2-5; 12 nucleotides agree with TRBD2. V shed 1 base, J shed 13 bases, and the junction held 4 bases outside the gene matches. The CDR3 loop spans 13 amino acids. Germline values: CDR1 SGHVS, CDR2 FQNEAQ. The CDR3 DNA reads as TGTGCCAGCAGCTTAGGACTAGCGGGGGAAGGGTACTTC. Protein: CASSLGLAGEGYF.

The V and J genes are TRBV2 and TRBJ2-5; 14 bases are shared with TRBD2. The CDR3 length is 15 residues. Germline lookup yields CDR1 SNHLY and CDR2 FYNNEI. With V trimmed by 3 bases and J by 4 bases, 1 base remained unmatched. In nucleotides, the CDR3 is TGTGCCAGCAGTGATGGACTAGCGGGAGGAGAGACCCAGTACTTC. Protein: CASSDGLAGGETQYF.

This clonotype turned up a few times. The chain is built from TRBV6-5 and TRBJ2-7; D remains unclear. The germline CDR1 and CDR2 sequences are MNHEY and SVGAGI. There are 15 residues in the CDR3. V lost 2 bases to trimming and J lost 3 bases, with 14 bases between them. CDR3 nucleotides: TGTGCCAGCAGTTACCGGGCCAACCAGAACTACGAGCAGTACGTC. It codes for CASSYRANQNYEQYV.

This clonotype was seen only a few times. V is TRBV7-8 and J is TRBJ2-7, with D possibly matching TRBD2 (6 bases). The germline V gene has CDR1 SGHVS and CDR2 FQNEAQ. This CDR3 has 14 residues. V lost 4 bases, J lost 4 bases, and 14 bases lay in between. CDR3 loop: CASSSQGGVYEQYF. The CDR3 DNA sequence: TGTGCCAGCAGCTCCCAAGGAGGGGTGTACGAGCAGTACTTC.

This clonotype appeared a few times. V gene TRBV7-9 combines with J gene TRBJ2-4; 9 nucleotides line up with TRBD2. The J segment lost 8 bases and the V segment lost 1 base, leaving 6 bases of the junction unmatched. This CDR3 spans 15 amino acids. The germline V gene has CDR1 SEHNR and CDR2 FQNEAQ (reference sequence). This CDR3 is CASSLVAGASDIQYF. CDR3 coding DNA: TGTGCCAGCAGCTTAGTAGCGGGAGCGTCGGACATTCAGTACTTC.

This clonotype was counted many times. The CDR3 loop is CASSPNLVAQSEQFF. The DNA for the CDR3 is TGTGCCAGCAGCCCTAATTTAGTGGCCCAATCTGAGCAGTTCTTC. The chain links TRBV7-3 to TRBJ2-1; unclear D gene. Trimming took off 5 bases at V and 9 bases at J, with 20 bases between the two ends. The germline gives CDR1 SGHTA, CDR2 FQGTGA. This CDR3 is 15 amino acids long.

The chain joins TRBV6-6 to TRBJ2-6; D not certain. There are 14 residues in the CDR3. The ends were cut back, 9 bases at V and 0 bases at J, with 9 bases in the middle. In germline, CDR1 is MNHNY, CDR2 SVGAGI (reference sequence). The CDR3 here is CASDLSSGANVLTF. CDR3 sequence (DNA): TGTGCCAGTGACCTGAGCTCTGGGGCCAACGTCCTGACTTTC.

This clonotype showed up just once. J is TRBJ1-1 and V is TRBV5-1; maybe TRBD1 (5 bases). The V gene's germline CDR1 is SGHRS and CDR2 YFSETQ. The CDR3 loop spans 14 amino acids. With 4 bases removed from V and 3 bases from J, the gap between germline ends came to 13 bases. CDR3 in amino acids: CASSKGDTDTEAFF. The CDR3, as DNA: TGCGCCAGCAGCAAAGGGGATACGGACACTGAAGCTTTCTTT.

This clonotype was seen many times. V gene TRBV7-8 combines with J gene TRBJ1-1, with D perhaps matching TRBD1 (6 bases). With 2 bases removed from V and 6 bases from J, the gap between germline ends came to 19 bases. The germline V gene has CDR1 SGHVS and CDR2 FQNEAQ. The CDR3 extends over 16 amino acids. DNA for the CDR3: TGTGCCAGCAGCTTACGGGGGGCAGGGAGAATCCCTGAAGCTTTCTTT. Its translation is CASSLRGAGRIPEAFF.

The chain has TRBV7-4 and TRBJ2-7; the D is unclear. CDR3 length: 13 amino acids. The V end lost 1 base, the J end lost 3 bases, and 7 bases lay between the germline ends. Germline loops: CDR1 SGHVT, CDR2 SQSDAQ. In nucleotides, the CDR3 is TGTGCCAGCAGCTTAGGCGTCGACTACGAGCAGTACGTC. Its translation: CASSLGVDYEQYV.

The J gene is TRBJ2-1, the V gene TRBV7-2, with TRBD1 matching 7 bases. CDR1 is SGHTA, CDR2 FQGNSA, per germline. V lost 5 bases to trimming and J lost 7 bases; unmatched junction nucleotides: 5. The CDR3 extends over 13 amino acids. CDR3 in DNA: TGTGCCAGCAGCACAGGACAGGCGAATGAGCAGTTCTTC. Protein product: CASSTGQANEQFF.

Only a few counts were recorded for this clonotype. The V and J genes are TRBV7-2 and TRBJ2-3, with 11 bases aligning to TRBD2. CDR1 and CDR2 from the germline V gene are SGHTA and FQGNSA. After removal of 2 bases from V and 6 bases from J, the junction contained 4 bases not matched to a gene. The CDR3 sequence is 15 residues long. CDR3 in DNA: TGTGCCAGCAGCTTAACCGGGACTAGCGGCGATACGCAGTATTTT. It yields the protein CASSLTGTSGDTQYF.

At least ten counts were recorded for this clonotype. The rearrangement joins TRBV7-2 to TRBJ2-4, with D possibly called TRBD1 or TRBD2 (7 bases each). Trimming took off 4 bases at V and 3 bases at J, with 13 bases between the two ends. CDR1 is SGHTA, CDR2 FQGNSA, per germline. The CDR3 is 15 residues long. Here the CDR3 DNA reads TGTGCCAGCAGCTCCCCCAGGGGGGGCAAAAACATTCAGTACTTC. It yields the protein CASSSPRGGKNIQYF. The entire variable domain, with the rest obtained from reference TRBV7-2 and TRBJ2-4, is as follows: GAGVSQSPSNKVTEKGKDVELRCDPISGHTALYWYRQSLGQGLEFLIYFQGNSAPDKSGLPSDRFSAERTGGSVSTLTIQRTQQEDSAVYLCASSSPRGGKNIQYFGAGTRLSVL.

The J gene is TRBJ2-5, the V gene TRBV10-3, with D unclear. Deletions cut 5 bases from V and 1 base from J, with 8 bases between. This CDR3 contains 13 residues. CDR1 ENHRY and CDR2 SYGVKD come from the germline V gene. The DNA of the CDR3 is TGTGCCATCAGTTTGAGGATCCAAGAGACCCAGTACTTC. Translating it yields CAISLRIQETQYF.

This clonotype came up once. The chain joins TRBV11-2 to TRBJ2-2; D is uncertain. This CDR3 comprises 11 residues. The V gene's germline CDR1 is SGHAT and CDR2 FQNNGV. V lost 7 bases, J lost 9 bases, and 9 bases lay in between. The CDR3 here is CASTDQRELFF. CDR3 bases: TGTGCCAGCACCGACCAGCGGGAGCTGTTTTTT.

The chain links TRBV2 to TRBJ2-1; TRBD2 matches at 8 bases. The ends lost 3 bases at V and 0 bases at J; junction bases unmatched: 4. CDR3 length: 16 amino acids. Germline CDR1 and CDR2: SNHLY and FYNNEI. CDR3 nucleotides: TGTGCCAGCAGTGAGGCCCGGGGGGGCTCCTACAATGAGCAGTTCTTC. It yields the protein CASSEARGGSYNEQFF.

J is TRBJ2-1 and V is TRBV14, with 11 bases identical to TRBD1. CDR1 and CDR2 from the germline V gene are SGHDN and FVKESK. V lost 4 bases and J lost 5; bases outside the gene matches: 19. The CDR3 length is 20 residues. The CDR3 DNA follows: TGTGCCAGCAGCCCAGCAGCTGGACAGGGGGCGCGGTGGGGGGACAATGAGCAGTTCTTC. Translated, it gives CASSPAAGQGARWGDNEQFF.

This clonotype has at least ten counts. CDR3 DNA sequence: TGTGCCAGCAGCTTTGCCGACGTGGGACGAAACACCATATATTTT. Translated: CASSFADVGRNTIYF. The chain uses TRBV7-2 and TRBJ1-3, with D possibly being TRBD1 (5 bases). The CDR3 extends over 15 amino acids. Between the trimmed V and J ends, which lost 3 bases and 5 bases, there was a span of 14 bases. The germline CDR1 and CDR2 sequences are SGHTA and FQGNSA. Full variable domain (remainder filled in from reference TRBV7-2 and TRBJ1-3): GAGVSQSPSNKVTEKGKDVELRCDPISGHTALYWYRQSLGQGLEFLIYFQGNSAPDKSGLPSDRFSAERTGGSVSTLTIQRTQQEDSAVYLCASSFADVGRNTIYFGEGSWLTVV.

This clonotype was seen many times. V is TRBV4-1 and J is TRBJ2-7; 7 bases map to TRBD1. Unmatched junction bases numbered 11, after V lost 3 bases and J lost 6 bases. This CDR3 region has 15 residues. CDR1 is MGHRA and CDR2 is YSYEKL in the germline V gene. The CDR3, as DNA: TGCGCCAGCAGCCATCAGACAGGGTCGCTAGTCGAGCAGTACTTC. Its protein product is CASSHQTGSLVEQYF.

V and J are TRBV20-1 and TRBJ2-3, with a weak D call TRBD2 (7 bases). This CDR3 comprises 16 residues. The germline V gene has CDR1 DFQATT and CDR2 SNEGSKA (reference sequence). V lost 2 bases to trimming and J lost 5 bases, with 20 bases between them. The CDR3 DNA reads TGCAGTGCTAGACCCGTAGGGGGAGGGCCTGGAGATACGCAGTATTTT. Its protein is CSARPVGGGPGDTQYF.

The V call is TRBV5-3, the J call TRBJ2-5; 7 bases align to TRBD1. TRBV5-3 is classed as an ORF, of uncertain function. The CDR3 has 13 amino acids. V trimming: 9 bases; J trimming: 1 base; junction bases outside the gene matches: 6. The CDR3 reads CATGTASQETQYF. In DNA, the CDR3 is TGTGCCACAGGGACAGCCTCCCAAGAGACCCAGTACTTC.